Following are 15 T cell receptor beta chains from one sample sequenced in a study of blood T cell repertoires in COVID-19. Generated by immunoSEQ multiplex PCR, the TCRdb table keeps only in-frame clones and is missing some. The sample includes 65,000 to 70,000 clones, approximately 92% of them seen just once. Source material: peripheral blood. Every receptor here comes from a human donor with active COVID-19. The donor label of this sample is uncertain.

The genes are TRBV28 and TRBJ2-7; weak D call: TRBD2 (6 bases). This CDR3 is 15 amino acids long. The ends were cut back, 5 bases at V and 4 bases at J, with 18 bases in the middle. Germline V lookup: CDR1 MDHEN, CDR2 SYDVKM. The CDR3 region is CASSRSGVVRYEQYF. CDR3 DNA sequence: TGTGCCAGCAGTAGATCGGGGGTGGTGAGATACGAGCAGTACTTC.

The chain couples TRBV15 to TRBJ2-3, with 11 bases fitting TRBD1. Looked up from germline, CDR1 is LNHNV and CDR2 is YYDKDF (reference sequence). This CDR3 has 18 amino acids. Trimming removed 0 bases from V and 3 bases from J; junction bases left unmatched: 8. CDR3 protein: CATSRDPKGTGGTDTQYF. The CDR3 DNA is TGTGCCACCAGCAGAGATCCTAAGGGGACAGGGGGAACAGATACGCAGTATTTT. Supplemented by reference TRBV15 and TRBJ2-3, the full variable domain reads DAMVIQNPRYQVTQFGKPVTLSCSQTLNHNVMYWYQQKSSQAPKLLFHYYDKDFNNEADTPDNFQSRRPNTSFCFLDIRSPGLGDTAMYLCATSRDPKGTGGTDTQYFGPGTRLTVL.

This clone was detected only once. The chain combines TRBV12-5 with TRBJ2-7; TRBD1 agrees at 9 bases. Germline V CDR1 and CDR2: LGHNT, FRNRAP. With 6 bases clipped from V and 5 bases from J, the junction kept 8 bases outside the gene matches. This CDR3 has 14 residues. In DNA, the CDR3 is TGTGCTAGTGGCTCCCCGACAGGGGGTCACGAGCAGTACTTC. It specifies CASGSPTGGHEQYF.

The chain has TRBV7-2 and TRBJ2-3; TRBD2 might be the D (6 bases). Germline-derived CDR1 and CDR2 are SGHTA and FQGNSA. The ends were cut back, 7 bases at V and 4 bases at J, with 12 bases in the middle. The CDR3 covers 13 residues. CDR3 DNA: TGTGCCAGCACCCCGGGGGTTCCAGATACGCAGTATTTT. Protein: CASTPGVPDTQYF. The variable domain in full, with the rest retrieved from reference TRBV7-2 and TRBJ2-3, is GAGVSQSPSNKVTEKGKDVELRCDPISGHTALYWYRQSLGQGLEFLIYFQGNSAPDKSGLPSDRFSAERTGGSVSTLTIQRTQQEDSAVYLCASTPGVPDTQYFGPGTRLTVL.

The gene calls are TRBV10-3 and TRBJ1-6; D is undetermined. V was trimmed by 3 bases and J by 7 bases, leaving 10 bases between them. Germline assignment: CDR1 ENHRY and CDR2 SYGVKD. The CDR3 is 14 amino acids. CDR3 region: CAISDQEINSPLHF. CDR3 nucleotides: TGTGCCATCAGTGATCAGGAAATCAATTCACCCCTCCACTTT.

The chain combines TRBV7-8 with TRBJ2-2; 8 bases match TRBD2. CDR1 and CDR2 from the germline V gene are SGHVS and FQNEAQ. Trimming removed 4 bases from V and 0 bases from J; junction bases left unmatched: 10. This CDR3 comprises 18 residues. The CDR3 DNA is TGTGCCAGCAGCTCGATAGCGGGACCCGCTGCGAACACCGGGGAGCTGTTTTTT. Amino acids: CASSSIAGPAANTGELFF.

This chain connects TRBV7-8 to TRBJ2-5; weak D call: TRBD2 (6 bases). The V gene's germline CDR1 is SGHVS and CDR2 FQNEAQ. With 5 bases removed from V and 1 base from J, the gap between germline ends came to 14 bases. CDR3 length equals 15 residues. The CDR3 reads CASSPSARGQETQYF. The CDR3, as DNA: TGTGCCAGCAGCCCATCGGCGCGGGGCCAAGAGACCCAGTACTTC.

The DNA for the CDR3 is TGTGCCACCAGTCCGGGGGGCTGGGAGACCCAGTACTTC. This codes for CATSPGGWETQYF. The chain joins TRBV24-1 to TRBJ2-5; the D gene is possibly TRBD2 (7 bases). Trimming cost V 6 bases and J 5 bases, with 12 bases left between them. The CDR3 spans 13 residues. Germline CDR1 is KGHDR and CDR2 is SFDVKD.

The gene calls are TRBV7-9 and TRBJ2-5; D ambiguous. From germline, CDR1 is SEHNR and CDR2 FQNEAQ (reference sequence). The V gene lost 3 bases and the J gene lost 1 base, with 21 bases spanning the gap. This CDR3 is built from 18 residues. CDR3 sequence: CASSFRVDTVRRQETQYF. The CDR3 DNA reads as TGTGCCAGCAGCTTTCGGGTTGATACCGTTAGGCGCCAAGAGACCCAGTACTTC.

CDR3 region: CSALGGQAYEQYF. DNA of the CDR3: TGCAGCGCTCTGGGCGGACAGGCCTACGAGCAGTACTTC. The chain recombines TRBV29-1 with TRBJ2-7; TRBD1 matches at 7 bases. The length of the CDR3 is 13 residues. Germline CDR1 reads SQVTM; CDR2 reads ANQGSEA. J gave up 2 bases and V 7 bases, and 8 bases lay outside the gene matches.

The gene calls are TRBV5-1 and TRBJ2-5, with D tentatively TRBD2 (6 bases). With 4 bases removed from V and 9 bases from J, the gap between germline ends came to 22 bases. This CDR3 has 15 residues. The V gene's germline CDR1 is SGHRS and CDR2 YFSETQ. The CDR3 DNA reads as TGCGCCAGCAGCGTGGGGACTGGTGGATCGCTGGCCCAGTACTTC. It encodes CASSVGTGGSLAQYF.

The CDR3 DNA is TGTGCCAGCAGCTCCCTAGGTGATGCGGGAGACGGGGAGCTGTTTTTT. Its translation: CASSSLGDAGDGELFF. The chain recombines TRBV7-6 with TRBJ2-2; 7 positions agree with TRBD2. V shed 4 bases and J 7 bases; nucleotides not matched to a gene: 12. The CDR3 is 16 residues long. From germline, CDR1 is SGHVS and CDR2 FNYEAQ.

This chain connects TRBV3-1 (or the pseudogene TRBV3-2) to TRBJ2-7; TRBD2 might be the D (6 bases). This CDR3 region has 16 residues. Looked up from germline, CDR1 is LGHDT and CDR2 is YNNKEL (reference sequence). Deletions cut 0 bases from V and 0 bases from J, with 12 bases between. CDR3 loop: CASSQEGRGFSYEQYF. The CDR3 coding sequence is TGTGCCAGCAGCCAAGAAGGGCGGGGATTCTCCTACGAGCAGTACTTC.

The genes are TRBV25-1 and TRBJ2-7; 9 bases are a match to TRBD1. Germline CDR1 is MGHDK and CDR2 is SYGVNS. This CDR3 region has 13 residues. V was pared by 10 bases and J by 4 bases, with 8 bases of the junction left unmatched. The CDR3 DNA is TGTGCCACCACTAGGACAGGGGAATACGAGCAGTACTTC. Amino acid sequence: CATTRTGEYEQYF.

V usage is TRBV9 and J usage is TRBJ2-7, with a possible D match to TRBD2 (6 bases). In germline, CDR1 is SGDLS, CDR2 YYNGEE. CDR3 length: 14 amino acids. The germline V and J ends were trimmed by 0 bases and 0 bases, with 7 bases remaining between them. The CDR3 spells CASSVVGSSYEQYF. Here the CDR3 DNA reads TGTGCCAGCAGCGTAGTCGGGAGCTCCTACGAGCAGTACTTC.